This TCR beta chain was recovered during a study of blood T cell repertoires in COVID-19. Looking at the study overall: Samples came from the United States, Italy and Spain, spanning acute and convalescent COVID-19. T cells, B-cell-depleted T cells, or PBMCs supplied cDNA or gDNA.

The CDR3 is 16 residues long. V dropped 3 bases and J dropped 1 base, with 13 bases sitting between them. Germline assignment: CDR1 LNHNV and CDR2 YYDKDF (reference sequence). Authors' methods: Reference gene primers were amplified, and this amplification served to estimate nucleated cell counts. Profiling relied on immunoSEQ multiplex PCR, and the TCRdb table lists in-frame clones only, not all of them. The D gene and trimming were derived from the DNA, and the V and J assignments and clone size from that table. The top ten hold about 6% of the sample, which has some 210,000 clones, under 90% seen once.

The sample comprised peripheral blood. V gene TRBV15 combines with J gene TRBJ2-1, with a possible D match to TRBD2 (6 bases). The clonotype comes from a man aged 55 to 70 who had recovered from COVID-19. CDR3: CATSRGPAGSYNEQFF. CDR3 in DNA: TGTGCCACCAGCAGGGGCCCGGCGGGGTCCTACAATGAGCAGTTCTTC.